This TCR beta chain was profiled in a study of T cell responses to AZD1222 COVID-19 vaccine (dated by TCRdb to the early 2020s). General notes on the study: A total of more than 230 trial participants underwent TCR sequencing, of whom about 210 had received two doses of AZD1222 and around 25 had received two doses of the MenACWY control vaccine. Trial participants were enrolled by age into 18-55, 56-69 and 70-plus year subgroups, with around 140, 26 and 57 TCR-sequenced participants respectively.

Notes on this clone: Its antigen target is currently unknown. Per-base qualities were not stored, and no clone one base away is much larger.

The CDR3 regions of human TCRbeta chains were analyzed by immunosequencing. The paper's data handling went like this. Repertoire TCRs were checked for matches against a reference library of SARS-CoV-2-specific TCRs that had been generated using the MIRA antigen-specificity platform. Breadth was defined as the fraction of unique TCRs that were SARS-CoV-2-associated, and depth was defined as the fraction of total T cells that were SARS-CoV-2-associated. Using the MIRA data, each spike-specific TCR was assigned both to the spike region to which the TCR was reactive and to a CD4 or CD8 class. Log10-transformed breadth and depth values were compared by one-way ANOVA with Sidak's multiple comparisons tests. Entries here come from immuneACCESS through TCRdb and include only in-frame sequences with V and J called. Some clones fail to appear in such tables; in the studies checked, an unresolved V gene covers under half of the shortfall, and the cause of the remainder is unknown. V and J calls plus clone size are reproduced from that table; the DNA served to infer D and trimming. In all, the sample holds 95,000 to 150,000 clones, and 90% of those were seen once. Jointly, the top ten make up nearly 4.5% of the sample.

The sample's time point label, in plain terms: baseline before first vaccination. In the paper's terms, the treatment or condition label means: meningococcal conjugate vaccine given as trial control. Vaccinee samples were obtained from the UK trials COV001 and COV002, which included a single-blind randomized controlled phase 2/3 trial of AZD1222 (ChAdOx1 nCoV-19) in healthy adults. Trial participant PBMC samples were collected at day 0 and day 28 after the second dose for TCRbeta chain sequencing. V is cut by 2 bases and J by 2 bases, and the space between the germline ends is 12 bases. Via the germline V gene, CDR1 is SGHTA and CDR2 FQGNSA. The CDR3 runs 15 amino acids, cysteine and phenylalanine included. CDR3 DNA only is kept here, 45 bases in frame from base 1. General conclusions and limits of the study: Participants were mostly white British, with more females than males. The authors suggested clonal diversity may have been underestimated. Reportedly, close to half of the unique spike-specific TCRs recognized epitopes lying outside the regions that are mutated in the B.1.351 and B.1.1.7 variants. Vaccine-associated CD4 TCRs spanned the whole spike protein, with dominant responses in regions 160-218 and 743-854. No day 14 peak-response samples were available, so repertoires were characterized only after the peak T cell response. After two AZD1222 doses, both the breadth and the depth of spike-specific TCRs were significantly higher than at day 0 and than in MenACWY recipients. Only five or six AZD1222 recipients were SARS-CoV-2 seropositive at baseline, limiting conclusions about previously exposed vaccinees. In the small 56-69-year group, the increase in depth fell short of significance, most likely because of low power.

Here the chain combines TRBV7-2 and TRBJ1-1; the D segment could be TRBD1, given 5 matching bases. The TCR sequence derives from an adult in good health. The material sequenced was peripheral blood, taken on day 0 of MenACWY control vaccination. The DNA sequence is TGTGCCAGCAGCTTATACGACAGCTTTAACACTGAAGCTTTCTTT. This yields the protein CASSLYDSFNTEAFF.